Detailed here is one T cell receptor beta chain. This entry is derived from a study of blood T cell repertoires in COVID-19. Turning to the study itself: Researchers got acute and convalescent COVID-19 samples from the United States, Italy and Spain. PBMCs, B-cell-depleted T cells, or T cells were the source of the cDNA or gDNA that made up the material.

Germline CDR1 reads MNHNY; CDR2 reads SVGAGI (reference sequence). The CDR3 consists of 14 residues. Trimming pared 10 bases from V and 3 bases from J, leaving 19 bases between. One Seattle source followed patients from active infection through their disease course. Sequenced by immunoSEQ multiplex PCR; TCRdb stores in-frame clones only, minus some. The sample has roughly 170,000 clones, approximately 85% seen once; the top ten hold around 8.1%. This TCR was recovered from an older woman with COVID-19, enrolled during active disease. The chain couples TRBV6-6 to TRBJ2-7; tentatively, D is TRBD2 (8 bases). The specimen sequenced was peripheral blood. CDR3 in amino acids: CATRDSGSVYEQYF. The CDR3 DNA is TGTGCCACCAGGGACAGCGGGAGCGTCTACGAGCAGTACTTC.